This T cell receptor (beta chain) was identified during a study of spatial heterogeneity in lung cancer. Study-wide results and limits: Intratumoral expanded alpha and beta TCR counts were found to track tumor mutation counts.

Time point here: sample taken at primary tumor resection. This clonotype was seen ten or more times. As yet, its antigen is unknown. TCRdb ran MiXCR on the 5' RACE reads and lists one entry per CDR3 protein. The sample shows 20,000 to 25,000 distinct CDR3 sequences, around 5% of them seen only once. The CDR3 is made up of 16 amino acids. Trimming took 1 base from V and 1 from J; bases not matched to a gene: 5. Germline V gene sequence: CDR1 LNHNV, CDR2 YYDKDF (reference sequence). Material: lung tumor tissue, obtained at surgery. The receptor was derived from a male donor with early-stage non-small cell lung cancer. The chain employs TRBV15 and TRBJ2-7; 9 bases fit TRBD2. CDR3 sequence (DNA): TGTGCCACCAGCAGAGCGGGCACTAGCGGGTCCTACGAGCAGTACTTC. Amino acid sequence: CATSRAGTSGSYEQYF.